This T cell receptor (beta chain) was found in a study of identical twins. Each CDR3 protein is one row after TCRdb ran MiXCR on the 5' RACE reads. The sample has approximately 590,000 distinct CDR3 sequences, over 8.5% seen once. The CDR3 contains 16 residues. V shed 4 bases and J shed 2 bases, with 14 bases lying between them. Germline V CDR1 and CDR2: KGHDR, SFDVKD. This clonotype has ten or more counts. Its cognate antigen is unknown. General study results and limits: For monozygotic twins, models underestimated out-of-frame TCR alpha sharing.

These data were also reused for a study on yellow fever vaccine responses in identical twins.

This receptor was obtained from a woman in her late teens or twenties in good health. Sequenced input: PBMCs. The chain joins TRBV24-1 to TRBJ1-5; no clear D gene. CDR3 DNA sequence: TGTGCCACCAGTGACGCGGGATGGACGGGCAATCAGCCCCAGCATTTT. It specifies CATSDAGWTGNQPQHF.